A single sample is the source of the 2 T cell receptor beta chains below, sequenced in a study of beta chain features in type 1 diabetes. Expressed TCRB transcripts were sequenced because the isolated RNA had all been reverse transcribed beforehand. The data were produced by immunoSEQ multiplex PCR, yet TCRdb's version contains in-frame clones alone and is incomplete. This table holds 390,000 or so clones, 11% to 15% found once. The sequenced material came from naive CD4+ T cells from blood. The receptors here all came from a man aged 25-45 years in good health.

This clone was seen a few times. The chain employs TRBV29-1 and TRBJ2-1, with TRBD2 identical over 9 bases. The V and J ends lost 6 bases and 2 bases, in that order; junction bases with no gene match: 5. This CDR3 is built from 14 residues. Germline V gene lookup returns CDR1 SQVTM and CDR2 ANQGSEA. The CDR3 spells CSVRGGEPYNEQFF. The CDR3 region has the DNA TGCAGCGTCCGCGGGGGGGAACCCTACAATGAGCAGTTCTTC.

The genes are TRBV7-2 and TRBJ2-3, with 11 positions matching TRBD1. V dropped 5 bases and J dropped 3; count of bases not matched to a gene: 7. In germline, CDR1 is SGHTA, CDR2 FQGNSA. The CDR3 extends over 16 amino acids. CDR3 nucleotides: TGTGCCAGCAGCCGCCCTGGGACAGGGGGGACAGATACGCAGTATTTT. Translation: CASSRPGTGGTDTQYF.